This T cell receptor beta chain was retrieved from a study of blood T cell repertoires in COVID-19. Study background: Sites in the United States, Italy and Spain provided acute and convalescent COVID-19 samples. Sources were T cells, B-cell-depleted T cells, or PBMCs; the material itself was cDNA or gDNA.

Per the study methods: Scientists estimated how many nucleated cells there were by amplifying reference gene primers. The method was immunoSEQ multiplex PCR; TCRdb's version includes in-frame clones alone and lacks a portion of them. That table gives V, J and clone size, and the DNA gave D and trimming. Counted here are 100,000 to 150,000 clones, approximately 90% occurring once; the ten biggest clones make up roughly 2.2%. The V gene's germline CDR1 is KGHDR and CDR2 SFDVKD. The CDR3 sequence is 16 residues long. The V and J ends lost 10 bases and 4 bases, in that order; junction bases with no gene match: 9.

The receptor's source is a man aged 65-85 years with active COVID-19. Sequenced sample: peripheral blood. The chain joins TRBV24-1 to TRBJ2-5; 15 nucleotides agree with TRBD2. The CDR3 nucleotides are TGTGCCACGATGCCGGGACTAGCGGGAGGCGGAGAGACCCAGTACTTC. This translates into CATMPGLAGGGETQYF.